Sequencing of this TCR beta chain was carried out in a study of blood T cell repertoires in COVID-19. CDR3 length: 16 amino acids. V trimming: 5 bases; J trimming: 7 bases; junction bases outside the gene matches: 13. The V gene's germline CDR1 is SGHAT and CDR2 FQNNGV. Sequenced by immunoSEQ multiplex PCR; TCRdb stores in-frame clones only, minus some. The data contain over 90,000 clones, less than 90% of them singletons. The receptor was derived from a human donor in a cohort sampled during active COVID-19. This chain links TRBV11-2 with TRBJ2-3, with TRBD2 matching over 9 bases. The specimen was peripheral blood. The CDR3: CASSESRLAGLNTQYF. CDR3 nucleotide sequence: TGTGCCAGCAGCGAATCCCGGCTAGCGGGACTAAATACGCAGTATTTT.